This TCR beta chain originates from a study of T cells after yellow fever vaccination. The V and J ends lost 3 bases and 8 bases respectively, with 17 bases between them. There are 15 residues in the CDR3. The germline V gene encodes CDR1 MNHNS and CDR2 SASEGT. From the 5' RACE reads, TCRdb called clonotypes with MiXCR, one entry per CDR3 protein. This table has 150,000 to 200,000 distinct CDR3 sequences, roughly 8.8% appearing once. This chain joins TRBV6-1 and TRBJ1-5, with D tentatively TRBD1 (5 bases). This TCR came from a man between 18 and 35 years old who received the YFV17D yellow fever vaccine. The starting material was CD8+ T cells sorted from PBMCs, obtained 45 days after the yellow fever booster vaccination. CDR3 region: CASSDPGLGTEPQHF. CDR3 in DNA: TGTGCCAGCAGTGATCCGGGGCTGGGGACGGAGCCCCAGCATTTT.